These T cell receptor beta chains were read from a single sample in a study of type 1 and type 2 diabetes patients. TCRdb reprocessed the multiplex PCR reads via MiXCR and lists one record per CDR3 protein. The sample contains around 300,000 distinct CDR3 sequences, more than 45% of which appear only once. The sample taken for sequencing was peripheral blood mononuclear cells (PBMCs). These TCRs come from a man in his late teens or twenties with type 2 diabetes. Each CDR3 is given with its conserved first and last residue. The order of the fields is V gene, CDR3 protein.

v_call: TRBV7-2
cdr3_aa: CASSIDGDQPQHF

v_call: TRBV19
cdr3_aa: CTSSLGNTEAFF

v_call: TRBV19
cdr3_aa: CASSIGQGNTF

v_call: TRBV6-1
cdr3_aa: CASSLARGGSETQYF

v_call: TRBV25-1
cdr3_aa: CASSEGGLEQYF

v_call: TRBV10-3
cdr3_aa: CAISEKYRGRSISSYNEQFF

v_call: TRBV7-3
cdr3_aa: CASSLGSSGGAADTQYF

v_call: TRBV14
cdr3_aa: CASSQGGRGPMDQEETQYF

v_call: TRBV19
cdr3_aa: CAWSYNEQFF

v_call: TRBV10-3
cdr3_aa: CAISESGQGYGYTF

v_call: TRBV19
cdr3_aa: CASSITGSSYEQYF

v_call: TRBV7-2
cdr3_aa: CATSPGLTSYEQYF

v_call: TRBV7-2
cdr3_aa: CASSLQRETQYF

v_call: TRBV5-1
cdr3_aa: CASSLFTGSGEAFF

v_call: TRBV10-1
cdr3_aa: CASSVGLAGDSLGQFF

v_call: TRBV27
cdr3_aa: CASAKGASIFNEQFF

v_call: TRBV7-6
cdr3_aa: CASSLGFGSEQYF